This TCR beta chain was captured by sequencing in a study of PD-1 blockade in classical Hodgkin lymphoma. Overall study findings and caveats: Why the repertoires differ is still unclear, perhaps disease activity or prior therapy. Researchers reported that CD4+ TCR diversity, though not CD8+, rose significantly by C4D1.

Every patient relapsed after autologous stem cell transplantation, and brentuximab vedotin exposure varied. A single count supports this clone. The antigen remains undetermined. Only in-frame clones appear in the TCRdb table, and some are missing; sequencing was by immunoSEQ multiplex PCR. This table has some 17,000 clones, about 81% appearing once. The CDR3 contains 16 residues. J was trimmed by 2 bases and V by 7 bases; bases with no gene match: 10. Germline assignment: CDR1 MDHEN and CDR2 SYDVKM. The receptor comes from a human donor with classical Hodgkin lymphoma. Sample: peripheral blood mononuclear cells (PBMCs), taken before the second cycle of nivolumab. The chain combines TRBV28 with TRBJ2-5; 10 bases align to TRBD2. The CDR3 sequence: CASTSGRTSGQETQYF. In DNA, the CDR3 is TGTGCCAGCACCTCAGGCCGGACTAGCGGACAAGAGACCCAGTACTTC. Filled out from reference TRBV28 and TRBJ2-5, the complete variable domain reads DVKVTQSSRYLVKRTGEKVFLECVQDMDHENMFWYRQDPGLGLRLIYFSYDVKMKEKGDIPEGYSVSREKKERFSLILESASTNQTSMYLCASTSGRTSGQETQYFGPGTRLLVL.